Following are 22 T cell receptor beta chains from one sample sequenced in a study of T cell clonality in common variable immunodeficiency. Produced via immunoSEQ multiplex PCR; TCRdb's table is partial and in-frame only. Altogether approximately 51,000 clones were found in the sample, and no singletons occur. Sample: peripheral blood mononuclear cells. These receptors were collected from a person between 18 and 75 years old in good health.

This clone showed up many times. The CDR3 goes on 3 residues after the read ends, and that part is filled in from the germline J gene. The chain uses TRBV5-1 and TRBJ2-3, with 10 bases that match TRBD2. CDR1 is SGHRS, CDR2 YFSETQ, per germline. The CDR3 extends over 16 amino acids. Trimming cost V 6 bases and J 0 bases; bases outside gene matches: 7. The DNA read from the CDR3 is TGCGCCAGCACCGCCTCTAGCGGGGGAAGCACAGATACG. The encoded protein is CASTASSGGSTDT. From start to end, the CDR3 is CASTASSGGSTDTQYF. The full variable domain, in which reference TRBV5-1 and TRBJ2-3 provide the parts outside the CDR3, is KAGVTQTPRYLIKTRGQQVTLSCSPISGHRSVSWYQQTPGQGLQFLFEYFSETQRNKGNFPGRFSGRQFSNSRSEMNVSTLELGDSALYLCASTASSGGSTDTQYFGPGTRLTVL.

This clone was found many times. The read stops 3 residues short of the end of the CDR3; the missing end is completed from the germline J gene. The chain carries TRBV7-8 and TRBJ2-7; D possibly corresponds to TRBD2 (7 bases). V was shortened by 5 bases and J by 6 bases, with 11 bases between the two germline ends. Per the germline V gene, CDR1 is SGHVS and CDR2 is FQNEAQ. The CDR3 covers 12 residues. The CDR3 DNA, read in part, is TGTGCCAGCAGCCTGGGGGGGCTCGAG. Translation gives CASSLGGLE. The whole CDR3 reads CASSLGGLEQYF.

This clone has ten or more counts. The DNA ends 3 residues before the CDR3 does, and the rest of the CDR3 is filled in from the germline J gene. This sequence joins TRBV5-4 and TRBJ2-7; TRBD2 matches at 9 bases. The germline gives CDR1 SGHNT, CDR2 YYREEE (reference sequence). The ends lost 9 bases at V and 3 bases at J; junction bases unmatched: 7. The CDR3 contains 13 residues. CDR3 in amino acids: CAITGLADYEQYF. The DNA read from the CDR3 is TGTGCCATAACGGGACTAGCCGACTACGAG.

This clone came up many times. The read stops 3 residues short of the end of the CDR3; the missing end is completed from the germline J gene. J is TRBJ2-2 and V is TRBV28; 13 bases agree with TRBD2. The V gene's germline CDR1 is MDHEN and CDR2 SYDVKM. V gave up 5 bases and J gave up 5 bases; unmatched junction bases: 2. CDR3 length equals 15 residues. The chain's CDR3 is CASSRTSGGTGELFF. The CDR3 bases that were read are TGTGCCAGCAGTCGGACTAGCGGGGGAACCGGGGAG.

This clone has a count of ten or more. The read ends 3 residues before the CDR3 terminus; that terminus is restored from the germline J gene. The chain carries TRBV30 and TRBJ2-2, with D tentatively TRBD1 (5 bases). Trimming pared 5 bases from V and 4 bases from J, leaving 14 bases between. Germline V CDR1 and CDR2: GTSNPN, SVGIG (reference sequence). The CDR3 runs 14 residues. Incomplete CDR3 DNA: TGTGCCTGGGAACTGGGGCCGGGCACCGGGGAG. This codes for CAWELGPGTGE. The CDR3, in full, reads CAWELGPGTGELFF.

This clone was observed a handful of times. The sequence runs out 3 residues before the end of the CDR3; the remainder is reconstructed from the germline J gene. The chain recombines TRBV19 with TRBJ2-4; TRBD1 matches 9 bases. Germline V CDR1 and CDR2: LNHDA, SQIVND (reference sequence). The CDR3 covers 15 residues. The CDR3 reads CASSDRQGDLYGQYF. CDR3 DNA (partial): TGTGCCAGTTCTGATAGACAGGGGGACCTCTATGGT.

This clone was seen a handful of times. Coverage ceases 3 residues before the CDR3 finishes, and the germline J gene fills in the end. This sequence joins TRBV5-1 and TRBJ2-2, with a tentative D call TRBD1 (5 bases). This CDR3 region has 14 residues. Germline V gene lookup returns CDR1 SGHRS and CDR2 YFSETQ. The CDR3 loop reads CASSLTGSNEKLFF. The CDR3 DNA, read in part, is TGCGCCAGCAGCTTGACAGGATCTAATGAAAAG.

The table lists this clone with a few counts. With the read ending 3 residues before the CDR3 end, the germline J gene is used to fill in that end. This chain links TRBV19 with TRBJ1-2; D may be TRBD1 (5 bases). From germline, CDR1 is LNHDA and CDR2 SQIVND (reference sequence). This CDR3 is built from 13 residues. The CDR3 sequence: CASSIVGAYDYTF. CDR3 DNA (partial): TGTGCCAGTAGTATAGTAGGGGCCTACGAC.

This clone was recorded at least ten times. The read gets to within 3 residues of the CDR3 end, and the germline J gene fills in the rest. V gene TRBV7-9 combines with J gene TRBJ1-1; D may be TRBD1 (5 bases). The length of the CDR3 is 14 residues. V lost 1 base and J 5 bases, leaving 11 bases between the germline ends. Germline CDR1 reads SEHNR; CDR2 reads FQNEAQ (reference sequence). The CDR3 bases that were read are TGTGCCAGCAGCTTAGATTCCGGGGGTACTGAA. It encodes CASSLDSGGTE. The full CDR3 protein reads CASSLDSGGTEAFF. Looking up the rest from reference TRBV7-9 and TRBJ1-1 gives the full variable domain: DTGVSQNPRHKITKRGQNVTFRCDPISEHNRLYWYRQTLGQGPEFLTYFQNEAQLEKSRLLSDRFSAERPKGSFSTLEIQRTEQGDSAMYLCASSLDSGGTEAFFGQGTRLTVV.

The table lists this clone with many counts. Read sequence stops 3 residues before the CDR3 end, and the germline J gene provides the missing end. The chain has TRBV30 and TRBJ1-5, with 7 bases identical to TRBD1. The CDR3 consists of 15 residues. Germline lookup yields CDR1 GTSNPN and CDR2 SVGIG (reference sequence). With 1 base clipped from V and 7 bases from J, the junction kept 10 bases outside the gene matches. This chain's CDR3 is CAWSEGAPGVQPQHF. The covered CDR3 bases are TGTGCCTGGAGTGAGGGGGCCCCTGGAGTCCAGCCC. The full variable domain, in which reference TRBV30 and TRBJ1-5 provide the parts outside the CDR3, is SQTIHQWPATLVQPVGSPLSLECTVEGTSNPNLYWYRQAAGRGLQLLFYSVGIGQISSEVPQNLSASRPQDRQFILSSKKLLLSDSGFYLCAWSEGAPGVQPQHFGDGTRLSIL.

The sequenced CDR3 bases are TGTGCCAGCAGCTCGACGACAGGCTACGAG. This sequence encodes CASSSTTGYE. The full CDR3 protein reads CASSSTTGYEQYF. The rearrangement uses TRBV7-9 and TRBJ2-7, with a tentative D call TRBD1 (6 bases). The read comes to an end 3 residues before the CDR3 does, leaving the germline J gene to fill in the end. Trimming stripped 4 bases from V and 3 bases from J, with 10 bases between. From germline, CDR1 is SEHNR and CDR2 FQNEAQ (reference sequence). The CDR3 consists of 13 residues. The entire variable domain, with the rest obtained from reference TRBV7-9 and TRBJ2-7, is as follows: DTGVSQNPRHKITKRGQNVTFRCDPISEHNRLYWYRQTLGQGPEFLTYFQNEAQLEKSRLLSDRFSAERPKGSFSTLEIQRTEQGDSAMYLCASSSTTGYEQYFGPGTRLTVT.

This clone was counted many times. Read data end 3 residues before the CDR3 end; the end is taken from the germline J gene. The chain is built from TRBV10-3 and TRBJ2-3, with 9 bases that match TRBD2. The trim removed 6 bases at V and 2 bases at J, leaving 6 bases unmatched. The CDR3 extends over 15 amino acids. Germline loops: CDR1 ENHRY, CDR2 SYGVKD. CDR3 amino acids: CAIRSSGGTTDTQYF. The CDR3 bases that were read are TGTGCCATCAGGAGTAGCGGGGGTACCACAGATACG.

In this sample, this clone turned up many times. The read is 3 residues too short to cover the CDR3 end, so that end is filled in from the germline J gene. The rearrangement links TRBV12-3 or TRBV12-4 to TRBJ2-7, with 8 nucleotides matching TRBD2. This CDR3 region has 13 residues. The J segment lost 2 bases and the V segment lost 7 bases, leaving 4 bases of the junction unmatched. This chain's CDR3 is CASMSGGPYEQYF. Incomplete CDR3 DNA: TGTGCCAGCATGTCGGGGGGGCCCTACGAG.

Ten or more counts support this clone. The CDR3 end falls 3 residues outside the read, so it is completed with the germline J gene. The gene calls are TRBV29-1 and TRBJ2-7, with D perhaps matching TRBD1 (6 bases). The germline V and J ends were trimmed by 1 base and 1 base, with 14 bases remaining between them. The V gene's germline CDR1 is SQVTM and CDR2 ANQGSEA. The CDR3 covers 15 residues. The CDR3 sequence is CSVEAAGQLSYEQYF. Partial CDR3 DNA: TGCAGCGTTGAAGCCGCAGGACAGCTTTCCTACGAG.

Concerning this clone: The CDR3 end falls 3 residues outside the read, so it is completed with the germline J gene. The chain combines TRBV6-2 or TRBV6-3 with TRBJ2-4, with D perhaps TRBD2 (7 bases). The CDR3 is 17 residues long. Per germline, CDR1 MNHEY and CDR2 SVGEGT. CDR3 loop: CASSYSGAGASSFGQYF. The sequenced part of the CDR3 DNA is TGTGCCAGCAGTTACTCGGGGGCGGGAGCCTCCTCGTTTGGT.

This clone was seen ten or more times. CDR3 amino acids: CASINPNAGLNTEAFF. CDR3 bases read: TGTGCCAGTATTAACCCCAATGCAGGGCTGAACACTGAA. The chain uses TRBV19 and TRBJ1-1; D might be TRBD1 (5 bases). From the germline J gene comes the end of the CDR3, since the read stops 3 residues before it. Germline values: CDR1 LNHDA, CDR2 SQIVND (reference sequence). V was trimmed by 7 bases and J by 0 bases, leaving 18 bases between them. This CDR3 has 16 residues.

This clone was seen at least ten times. The CDR3 goes on 3 residues after the read ends, and that part is filled in from the germline J gene. The V call is TRBV19, the J call TRBJ1-5, with TRBD1 identical over 8 bases. Germline loops: CDR1 LNHDA, CDR2 SQIVND (reference sequence). The CDR3 covers 16 residues. The V segment lost 4 bases and the J segment 5 bases; nucleotides outside the gene matches: 10. CDR3 loop: CASSTTWTGLHQPQHF. The covered CDR3 bases are TGTGCCAGTAGTACAACTTGGACAGGGCTTCATCAGCCC.

In its sample, this clone was seen many times. The read halts 3 residues ahead of the CDR3 end, with the missing end drawn from the germline J gene. The V and J genes are TRBV30 and TRBJ2-5; D uncertain. Trimming took off 5 bases at V and 4 bases at J, with 11 bases between the two ends. The CDR3 runs 12 residues. CDR1 is GTSNPN, CDR2 SVGIG, per germline (reference sequence). Partial CDR3 DNA: TGTGCCTGGGATCCCAACGGAGAGACC. Its protein product is CAWDPNGET. The complete CDR3 sequence is CAWDPNGETQYF.

Ten or more counts support this clone. From the germline J gene comes the end of the CDR3, since the read stops 3 residues before it. The chain links TRBV20-1 to TRBJ2-7, with 8 bases identical to TRBD1. Germline CDR1 reads DFQATT; CDR2 reads SNEGSKA (reference sequence). V dropped 6 bases and J dropped 3; count of bases not matched to a gene: 13. This CDR3 spans 15 amino acids. The CDR3 here is CSAGDPRQGLYEQYF. The CDR3 DNA, read in part, is TGCAGTGCCGGTGATCCGAGACAGGGGCTCTACGAG.

This clone was seen more than once but under ten times. The read gets to within 3 residues of the CDR3 end, and the germline J gene fills in the rest. This chain links TRBV19 with TRBJ1-2; TRBD1 aligns across 8 bases. Germline CDR1 LNHDA, CDR2 SQIVND (reference sequence). CDR3 length equals 15 residues. CDR3 bases read: TGTGCCAGCCAAGACAGGGGCCCTAGCACAGATACC. Protein sequence: CASQDRGPSTDT. Given in full, the CDR3 is CASQDRGPSTDTYTF.

This clone was seen many times. CDR3: CASTAGQGYGYTF. The sequenced part of the CDR3 DNA is TGCGCCAGCACTGCGGGACAGGGGTATGGC. The genes are TRBV5-1 and TRBJ1-2, with 10 bases that match TRBD1. The read ends 3 residues before the CDR3 terminus; that terminus is restored from the germline J gene. With 6 bases clipped from V and 5 bases from J, the junction kept 4 bases outside the gene matches. This CDR3 has 13 amino acids. Germline CDR1 reads SGHRS; CDR2 reads YFSETQ.

This clone was picked up a small number of times. The sequenced fragment ends 3 residues before the CDR3 boundary, so the rest is inferred from the germline J gene. The chain joins TRBV6-1 to TRBJ2-2, with 11 bases identical to TRBD1. CDR1 and CDR2 (germline): MNHNS, SASEGT. This CDR3 is 15 amino acids long. CDR3 bases read: TGTGCCAGCAGTGGAAGTGGGACAGGGGGATCACCG. It translates to CASSGSGTGGSP. From start to end, the CDR3 is CASSGSGTGGSPLFF.